A selection of T cell receptor beta chains follows, all from one sample in a study of cytomegalovirus exposure and HLA in healthy donors. Some clones are missing from TCRdb's copy, which holds only in-frame ones; the method was immunoSEQ multiplex PCR. The sample lists roughly 150,000 clones, more than 65% seen once, with under 1.5% in the top ten. The sequencing input was PBMCs. The receptor source for this set is a man aged 25-45 years in good health and CMV-seronegative. The CDR3 runs from the conserved cysteine through the conserved F or W. D genes are given only for firm matches. Clone size is shown for a subset of rows, as once, few, many or a class of expanded clone.

CDR3aa	CDR3nt	j_gene	len	v_gene	abundance	d_gene
CASSQGANQPQHF	TGCGCCAGCAGTCAGGGGGCGAATCAGCCCCAGCATTTT	TRBJ1-5	13	TRBV5-1	.	TRBD1
CASSEGASGGIETQYF	TGTGCCAGCAGTGAAGGCGCTAGCGGGGGGATAGAGACCCAGTACTTC	TRBJ2-5	16	TRBV25-1	.	TRBD2
CSSMRGSGIAEQYF	TGTTCCAGCATGAGGGGAAGCGGGATTGCCGAGCAGTACTTC	TRBJ2-7	14	TRBV7-9	.	TRBD2
CASSYFGQGQNIQYF	TGTGCCAGCAGTTACTTCGGACAGGGCCAAAACATTCAGTACTTC	TRBJ2-4	15	TRBV6-6	.	TRBD1
CASSLAQGGAETQYF	TGTGCCAGCAGCTTAGCGCAGGGGGGCGCAGAGACCCAGTACTTC	TRBJ2-5	15	TRBV7-9	.	.
CASGQGAYTGELFF	TGTGCCAGTGGGCAGGGTGCGTACACCGGGGAGCTGTTTTTT	TRBJ2-2	14	TRBV2	once	.
CASSPGQGWMFEQFF	TGTGCCAGCAGCCCCGGACAGGGGTGGATGTTTGAGCAGTTCTTC	TRBJ2-1	15	TRBV5-8	.	TRBD1
CASFSGGPLYTQYF	TGCGCCAGCTTTAGCGGGGGCCCACTCTATACGCAGTATTTT	TRBJ2-3	14	TRBV4-1	.	TRBD2
CASSPGRSSYQETQYF	TGTGCCAGCAGCCCAGGTAGGTCATCGTACCAAGAGACCCAGTACTTC	TRBJ2-5	16	TRBV9	few	.
CASSQESYSGSANEQFF	TGCGCCAGCAGCCAAGAGTCATATAGCGGGAGCGCGAATGAGCAGTTCTTC	TRBJ2-1	17	TRBV4-3	.	TRBD2
CASSQRPGGETDTQYF	TGCGCCAGCAGCCAAAGACCAGGGGGTGAGACAGATACGCAGTATTTT	TRBJ2-3	16	TRBV4-1	.	TRBD1
CASTPTGGVETQYF	TGTGCCAGCACTCCCACCGGGGGGGTAGAGACCCAGTACTTC	TRBJ2-5	14	TRBV28	.	TRBD2
CASSLGLYNEQFF	TGTGCTAGCAGCTTGGGACTTTACAATGAGCAGTTCTTC	TRBJ2-1	13	TRBV7-7	.	.
CASSPPTGVYEQYF	TGTGCCAGCTCACCCCCAACAGGAGTCTACGAGCAGTACTTC	TRBJ2-7	14	TRBV18	few	.
CASRFQAGPQETQYF	TGTGCCAGCAGGTTTCAAGCGGGTCCACAAGAGACCCAGTACTTC	TRBJ2-5	15	TRBV2	.	.
CASSQDRGTWTEAFF	TGCGCCAGCAGCCAAGACAGGGGTACATGGACTGAAGCTTTCTTT	TRBJ1-1	15	TRBV4-1	.	.
CASSLGTSETQYF	TGTGCCAGCAGCTTAGGGACTTCGGAGACCCAGTACTTC	TRBJ2-5	13	TRBV7-3	few	.
CASSLYTPTGSHPMRTEAFF	TGTGCCAGCAGTTTATATACTCCGACAGGGTCGCACCCTATGAGGACTGAAGCTTTCTTT	TRBJ1-1	20	TRBV27	few	TRBD1
CASSLGLVPGGELFF	TGTGCCAGCAGCCTGGGACTAGTCCCGGGCGGGGAGCTGTTTTTT	TRBJ2-2	15	TRBV5-4	.	TRBD2
CAWRDGAYNEQFF	TGTGCCTGGAGGGACGGGGCCTACAATGAGCAGTTCTTC	TRBJ2-1	13	TRBV30	.	.
CASRPATGTYEQYF	TGTGCCAGCAGACCAGCGACAGGGACCTACGAGCAGTACTTC	TRBJ2-7	14	TRBV7-2	.	TRBD1
CASSGGGNGYTF	TGTGCCAGCAGTGGGGGAGGAAATGGCTACACCTTC	TRBJ1-2	12	TRBV28	.	.
CASRTSGSQETQYF	TGTGCCAGCAGGACTAGCGGGTCCCAAGAGACCCAGTACTTC	TRBJ2-5	14	TRBV7-9	.	TRBD2
CASSFGTSGYNEQFF	TGTGCCAGCAGCTTCGGGACTAGCGGTTACAATGAGCAGTTCTTC	TRBJ2-1	15	TRBV11-3	.	TRBD2
CASSPGQGARTEAFF	TGTGCCAGCAGTCCGGGACAGGGGGCCAGGACTGAAGCTTTCTTT	TRBJ1-1	15	TRBV6-4	.	TRBD1
CASSLDGGATNEKLFF	TGTGCCAGCAGTCTCGACGGGGGAGCAACTAATGAAAAACTGTTTTTT	TRBJ1-4	16	TRBV28	.	.
CASSQRTGRYGYTF	TGCGCCAGCAGCCAAAGGACAGGGCGCTATGGCTACACCTTC	TRBJ1-2	14	TRBV4-1	.	TRBD1